Listed here are 27 T cell receptor beta chains from one sample, sequenced in a study of T cell repertoires in cytomegalovirus infection. No antigen is known for these receptors. TCRdb reanalysed the reads using MiXCR and keeps one entry per CDR3 protein. This sample has roughly 68,000 distinct CDR3 sequences, with around 21% found just once. The sample consisted of CD8+ T cells from cultured PBMCs, taken from culture after CMV antigen stimulation. The receptors shown here come from a human donor in good health (CMV status not recorded). Some clones in this sample may be carry-over from other donors' samples.

This clonotype was counted only a few times. The chain carries TRBV7-6 and TRBJ1-1, with D unresolved. The CDR3 extends over 13 amino acids. V was cut by 5 bases and J by 1 base, with 8 bases left in between. Germline lookup yields CDR1 SGHVS and CDR2 FNYEAQ. CDR3 in amino acids: CASSRSENTEAFF. CDR3 nucleotide sequence: TGTGCCAGCAGCCGAAGTGAGAACACTGAAGCTTTCTTT. Drawing the rest from reference TRBV7-6 and TRBJ1-1, the complete variable domain is GAGVSQSPRYKVTKRGQDVALRCDPISGHVSLYWYRQALGQGPEFLTYFNYEAQQDKSGLPNDRFSAERPEGSISTLTIQRTEQRDSAMYRCASSRSENTEAFFGQGTRLTVV.

This clonotype was recorded a few times. The chain combines TRBV5-8 with TRBJ1-5; no clear D. The CDR3 has 14 amino acids. Trimming took 1 base from V and 4 from J, leaving 9 bases between them. Looked up from germline, CDR1 is SGHTS and CDR2 is YDEGEE. In DNA, the CDR3 is TGTGCCAGCAGCTTGAATCGGGTAAATCAGCCCCAGCATTTT. It encodes CASSLNRVNQPQHF.

This clonotype has at least ten counts. The chain is built from TRBV7-6 and TRBJ2-1; either TRBD1 or TRBD2 may supply D (5 bases each). Germline CDR1 and CDR2: SGHVS and FNYEAQ. CDR3 length equals 15 residues. Trimming left V 1 base short and J 6 bases short, with 13 bases between. CDR3 region: CASSLVMGPANEQFF. In DNA form, the CDR3 reads TGTGCCAGCAGCTTAGTTATGGGACCGGCCAATGAGCAGTTCTTC.

This clonotype appeared a few times. V and J are TRBV19 and TRBJ1-5, with 10 positions matching TRBD1. CDR1 and CDR2 (germline): LNHDA, SQIVND (reference sequence). The CDR3 has 16 amino acids. V was pared by 3 bases and J by 7 bases, with 9 bases of the junction left unmatched. DNA for the CDR3: TGTGCCAGTAGTATTGGGACAGGGGCCTCAGGGCAGCCCCAGCATTTT. Protein product: CASSIGTGASGQPQHF.

J is TRBJ1-2 and V is TRBV7-2; 9 nucleotides align to TRBD1. J lost 3 bases, V lost 6 bases, and 5 bases had no gene match. CDR3 size: 14 residues. Germline assignment: CDR1 SGHTA and CDR2 FQGNSA. Here the CDR3 reads CASSPTGGDYGYTF. For the CDR3, the DNA is TGTGCCAGCAGTCCTACAGGGGGCGACTATGGCTACACCTTC.

This clonotype was seen a few times. The chain combines TRBV7-9 with TRBJ1-4; unclear D gene. The CDR3 has 12 residues. Germline assignment: CDR1 SEHNR and CDR2 FQNEAQ (reference sequence). V lost 5 bases, J lost 8 bases, and 9 bases lay in between. The CDR3 DNA is TGTGCCAGCAGCCGCCCAGGCGAAAAACTGTTTTTT. The encoded protein is CASSRPGEKLFF.

There are a few counts of this clonotype. The chain recombines TRBV7-2 with TRBJ2-7; 7 nucleotides agree with TRBD1. The CDR3 is 16 residues long. Per the germline V gene, CDR1 is SGHTA and CDR2 is FQGNSA. Trimming removed 5 bases from V and 0 bases from J; junction bases left unmatched: 10. The CDR3 reads CASSPPGTVFSYEQYF. CDR3 coding DNA: TGTGCCAGCAGCCCCCCCGGGACAGTGTTCTCCTACGAGCAGTACTTC.

This clonotype was seen a few times. The chain has TRBV7-8 and TRBJ2-3, with TRBD2 matching over 11 bases. Per the germline V gene, CDR1 is SGHVS and CDR2 is FQNEAQ. The V and J ends lost 5 bases and 9 bases, in that order; junction bases with no gene match: 13. This CDR3 spans 16 amino acids. The CDR3 nucleotides are TGTGCCAGCAGCCGAGCCTTGACTAGCGGGGTTGAAACGCAGTATTTT. This codes for CASSRALTSGVETQYF.

The rearrangement uses TRBV5-1 and TRBJ2-3; no firm D call. Germline CDR1 reads SGHRS; CDR2 reads YFSETQ. Deletions cut 0 bases from V and 2 bases from J, with 7 bases between. The CDR3 length is 14 residues. CDR3 amino acids: CASSLDPSTDTQYF. The CDR3 region has the DNA TGCGCCAGCAGCTTGGATCCCTCCACAGATACGCAGTATTTT. Full variable domain (outside the CDR3, taken from reference TRBV5-1 and TRBJ2-3): KAGVTQTPRYLIKTRGQQVTLSCSPISGHRSVSWYQQTPGQGLQFLFEYFSETQRNKGNFPGRFSGRQFSNSRSEMNVSTLELGDSALYLCASSLDPSTDTQYFGPGTRLTVL.

V is TRBV7-2 and J is TRBJ2-7; 8 bases agree with TRBD1. The CDR3 is made up of 16 amino acids. CDR1 and CDR2 from the germline V gene are SGHTA and FQGNSA. With V trimmed by 7 bases and J by 4 bases, 15 bases remained unmatched. The chain's CDR3 is CASTLGQDLPSYEQYF. The CDR3 DNA reads as TGTGCCAGCACCTTGGGACAGGACCTTCCGTCGTACGAGCAGTACTTC.

This chain joins TRBV7-8 and TRBJ1-2; weak D call: TRBD1 (5 bases). V gave up 5 bases and J gave up 6 bases, with 13 bases separating them. The CDR3 spans 13 residues. The germline V gene has CDR1 SGHVS and CDR2 FQNEAQ. The CDR3 spells CASSPRQGDGYTF. The CDR3 region has the DNA TGTGCCAGCAGCCCCCGCCAGGGCGATGGCTACACCTTC.

J is TRBJ2-7 and V is TRBV4-1, with D unclear. The length of the CDR3 is 15 residues. Trimming left V 5 bases short and J 0 bases short, with 14 bases between. Germline V gene lookup returns CDR1 MGHRA and CDR2 YSYEKL. CDR3 nucleotide sequence: TGCGCCAGCAGCTCCACACCGGACGGCTCCTACGAGCAGTACTTC. Translating gives CASSSTPDGSYEQYF.

This clonotype appeared a few times. This chain joins TRBV12-3 or TRBV12-4 and TRBJ2-1, with TRBD1 matching over 8 bases. The CDR3 length is 17 residues. V trimming: 5 bases; J trimming: 3 bases; junction bases outside the gene matches: 12. CDR3 sequence reads: CASSPGTGRALYNEQFF. In nucleotides, the CDR3 is TGTGCCAGCAGTCCAGGGACAGGCAGGGCCCTCTACAATGAGCAGTTCTTC.

This clonotype was observed a few times. The chain recombines TRBV7-2 with TRBJ2-1; either TRBD1 or TRBD2 may supply D (6 bases each). V was trimmed by 5 bases and J by 6 bases, leaving 17 bases between them. This CDR3 spans 15 amino acids. Germline CDR1 reads SGHTA; CDR2 reads FQGNSA. The CDR3 sequence is CASSPGTGGPNEQFF. The CDR3 DNA sequence: TGTGCCAGCAGCCCCGGGACCGGGGGCCCCAATGAGCAGTTCTTC.

This chain uses TRBV9 with TRBJ1-3, with a tentative D call TRBD1 (6 bases). This CDR3 spans 14 amino acids. Trimming pared 6 bases from V and 4 bases from J, leaving 14 bases between. Germline assignment: CDR1 SGDLS and CDR2 YYNGEE. In DNA form, the CDR3 reads TGTGCCAGCATCATCACAGGGCTCGGAAACACCATATATTTT. Protein product: CASIITGLGNTIYF.

This clonotype was detected a few times. The chain is built from TRBV12-3 or TRBV12-4 and TRBJ2-7; possibly TRBD2 for D (6 bases). V gave up 4 bases and J gave up 6 bases, with 10 bases separating them. The CDR3 length is 12 residues. CDR3 loop: CASSWEVSEQYF. The CDR3 nucleotides read TGTGCCAGCAGTTGGGAGGTGAGCGAGCAGTACTTC.

This clonotype came up many times. The chain employs TRBV9 and TRBJ1-5; D uncertain. The CDR3 spans 13 residues. V shed 0 bases and J shed 2 bases, with 3 bases lying between them. Germline values: CDR1 SGDLS, CDR2 YYNGEE. The DNA of the CDR3 is TGTGCCAGCAGCGTAGATGGCAATCAGCCCCAGCATTTT. The encoded protein is CASSVDGNQPQHF.

The gene calls are TRBV27 and TRBJ2-2, with D maybe TRBD2 (6 bases). From germline, CDR1 is MNHEY and CDR2 SMNVEV (reference sequence). CDR3 length equals 15 residues. The ends were cut back, 2 bases at V and 1 base at J, with 8 bases in the middle. The CDR3: CASSLTGGNTGELFF. The CDR3 DNA is TGTGCCAGCAGTTTAACCGGGGGGAACACCGGGGAGCTGTTTTTT.

Details on this clonotype: A read error may explain this, as a much larger clone is one base away. The chain employs TRBV7-8 and TRBJ2-7; 9 nucleotides line up with TRBD2. Looked up from germline, CDR1 is SGHVS and CDR2 is FQNEAQ. The CDR3 consists of 14 residues. This chain's CDR3 is CAISFRTSENEQYF. CDR3 DNA sequence: TGTGCCATCAGCTTTCGGACTAGCGAAAACGAGCAGTACTTC.

The sample holds a few counts of this clonotype. CDR3 loop: CASSLAAGREQFF. The CDR3 DNA reads TGTGCCAGCAGCTTAGCCGCCGGCCGTGAGCAGTTCTTC. This chain connects TRBV7-6 to TRBJ2-1; no clear D gene. Germline V gene sequence: CDR1 SGHVS, CDR2 FNYEAQ. Trimming removed 0 bases from V and 9 bases from J, with 9 bases in between. The CDR3 runs 13 residues. Full variable domain (rest looked up from reference TRBV7-6 and TRBJ2-1): GAGVSQSPRYKVTKRGQDVALRCDPISGHVSLYWYRQALGQGPEFLTYFNYEAQQDKSGLPNDRFSAERPEGSISTLTIQRTEQRDSAMYRCASSLAAGREQFFGPGTRLTVL.

This clonotype was detected a few times. V gene TRBV6-1 combines with J gene TRBJ1-5; D unresolved. Germline V CDR1 and CDR2: MNHNS, SASEGT. Trimming cost V 3 bases and J 2 bases, with 11 bases left between them. The CDR3 length is 15 residues. CDR3: CASSEDVAGNQPQHF. The DNA for the CDR3 is TGTGCCAGCAGTGAGGACGTCGCCGGCAATCAGCCCCAGCATTTT.

The genes are TRBV7-2 and TRBJ1-6; D is ambiguous. Germline V CDR1 and CDR2: SGHTA, FQGNSA. Trimming took 6 bases from V and 0 from J, leaving 15 bases between them. The CDR3 sequence is 17 residues long. The CDR3 DNA reads as TGTGCCAGCAGGTCCGTTCGGAGGAGCTCCTATAATTCACCCCTCCACTTT. Its translation: CASRSVRRSSYNSPLHF. The full variable domain, rest sourced from reference TRBV7-2 and TRBJ1-6, is GAGVSQSPSNKVTEKGKDVELRCDPISGHTALYWYRQSLGQGLEFLIYFQGNSAPDKSGLPSDRFSAERTGGSVSTLTIQRTQQEDSAVYLCASRSVRRSSYNSPLHFGNGTRLTVT.

The J gene is TRBJ1-2, the V gene TRBV2; 8 positions match TRBD1. Germline V gene lookup returns CDR1 SNHLY and CDR2 FYNNEI. V was pared by 2 bases and J by 5 bases, with 7 bases of the junction left unmatched. The CDR3 covers 15 residues. In DNA, the CDR3 is TGTGCCAGCAGTGAAAGGACAGGGATGAATTATGGCTACACCTTC. It specifies CASSERTGMNYGYTF.

The chain employs TRBV28 and TRBJ1-2; 8 nucleotides match TRBD1. The germline V gene encodes CDR1 MDHEN and CDR2 SYDVKM. The CDR3 covers 17 residues. V trimming: 3 bases; J trimming: 6 bases; junction bases outside the gene matches: 15. CDR3 sequence (DNA): TGTGCCAGCAGTTTGTACCGCCCGGACAGGGTGAACGATGGCTACACCTTC. It yields the protein CASSLYRPDRVNDGYTF.

This clonotype was detected many times. V is TRBV12-3 or TRBV12-4 and J is TRBJ2-7; TRBD1 agrees at 7 bases. With 3 bases clipped from V and 6 bases from J, the junction kept 8 bases outside the gene matches. The CDR3 is 14 amino acids. CDR3 residues: CASSFRPGGSEQYF. In DNA form, the CDR3 reads TGTGCCAGCAGTTTTCGTCCAGGGGGAAGCGAGCAGTACTTC.

This clonotype was detected a few times. The V call is TRBV29-1, the J call TRBJ1-1; D may be TRBD1 (6 bases). V was trimmed by 7 bases and J by 2 bases, leaving 14 bases between them. This CDR3 has 13 residues. CDR1 SQVTM and CDR2 ANQGSEA come from the germline V gene. As DNA, the CDR3 is TGCAGCGGATCCAACAGGGAAAACACTGAAGCTTTCTTT. Translating gives CSGSNRENTEAFF.

This chain connects TRBV7-2 to TRBJ2-1; maybe TRBD2 (7 bases). Germline V gene data show CDR1 as SGHTA and CDR2 as FQGNSA. CDR3 length: 17 residues. The ends were cut back, 3 bases at V and 0 bases at J, with 15 bases in the middle. The CDR3, as DNA: TGTGCCAGCAGCTTGGAGGGGGGGGGAAGCTCCTACAATGAGCAGTTCTTC. Amino acids: CASSLEGGGSSYNEQFF.